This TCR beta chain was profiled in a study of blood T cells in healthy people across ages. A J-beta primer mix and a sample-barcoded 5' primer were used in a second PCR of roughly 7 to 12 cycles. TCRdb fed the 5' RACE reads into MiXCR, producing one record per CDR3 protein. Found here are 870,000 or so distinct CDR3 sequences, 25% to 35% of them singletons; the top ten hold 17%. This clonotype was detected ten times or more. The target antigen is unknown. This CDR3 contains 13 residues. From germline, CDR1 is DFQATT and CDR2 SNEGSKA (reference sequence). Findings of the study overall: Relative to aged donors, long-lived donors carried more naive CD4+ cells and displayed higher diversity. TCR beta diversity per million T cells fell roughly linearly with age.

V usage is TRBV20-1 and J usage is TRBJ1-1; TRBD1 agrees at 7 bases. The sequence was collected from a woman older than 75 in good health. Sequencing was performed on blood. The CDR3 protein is CRWGTVLNTEAFF. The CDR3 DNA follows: TGCAGGTGGGGGACAGTCTTGAACACTGAAGCTTTCTTT.